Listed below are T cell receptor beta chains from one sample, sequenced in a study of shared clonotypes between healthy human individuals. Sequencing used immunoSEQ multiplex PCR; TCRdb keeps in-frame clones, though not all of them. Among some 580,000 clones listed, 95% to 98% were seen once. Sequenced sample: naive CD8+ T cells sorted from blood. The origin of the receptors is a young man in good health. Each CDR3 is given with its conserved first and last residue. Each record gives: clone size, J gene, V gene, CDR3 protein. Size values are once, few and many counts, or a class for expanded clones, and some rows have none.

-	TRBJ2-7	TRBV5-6	CASSFSPGSSYEQYF
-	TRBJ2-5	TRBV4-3	CASSQELRETQYF
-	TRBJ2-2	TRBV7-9	CASSLVGAHTGELFF
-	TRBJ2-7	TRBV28	CASRGGQGFSYEQYF
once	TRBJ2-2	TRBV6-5	CASSLEGAGELFF
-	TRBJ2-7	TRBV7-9	CASSPGRGSYEQYF
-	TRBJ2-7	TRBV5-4	CASSLGDSEQYF
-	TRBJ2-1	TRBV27	CASSLAPGGGNEQFF
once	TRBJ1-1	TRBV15	CATSRSGTGGEAFF
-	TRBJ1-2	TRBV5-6	CASTPGLGLYGYTF